These T cell receptor beta chains were read from a single sample in a study of cytomegalovirus exposure and HLA in healthy donors. The protocol was immunoSEQ multiplex PCR, while the TCRdb copy is restricted to in-frame clones and leaves out a portion. This sample yields a few hundred thousand clones, of which 80% are seen a single time; roughly 0.31% belongs to the top ten. Material: PBMCs. These receptors all stem from a girl aged 2 to 10 in good health and CMV-seronegative. The conserved cysteine and the conserved F or W are not part of the CDR3 here. Rows give clone size only sometimes, using once, few, many, or a class for an expanded clone.

>TRBV20-1|-
SASGTYEQY
>TRBV7-9|-
ASSLIGTGISGANVLT
>TRBV27|-
ASSFLGSGQY
>TRBV4-1|-
ASSWTSGSPGELF
>TRBV5-6|-
ASSLANTVLKQY
>TRBV29-1|once
SGYLAGRTGELF
>TRBV25-1|-
ASSKERGTDTQY
>TRBV10-3|once
AITPRGMHTEAF
>TRBV9|-
ASSVVDGTALGEQY
>TRBV5-1|-
ASSLAQAQETQY
>TRBV7-9|-
ASSFTRDQPQH
>TRBV6-1|-
ASSEVGGNNQPQH
>TRBV6-1|-
ASKLQGMNTEAF
>TRBV7-6|few
ASSLLAGAATQETQY
>TRBV30|-
AWRQGNGYT
>TRBV7-6|-
ASSLGDRRGYGYT
>TRBV7-9|-
ASSLVRSGDNQPQH
>TRBV5-6|-
ASSFHRTGGAEQY
>TRBV18|few
ASSPPGQGKPQH
>TRBV5-4|-
ASSWGGAANQETQY
>TRBV27|once
ASSINRAGELF
>TRBV5-1|once
ASSPQGAPFQY
>TRBV2|-
ASGSGRDLDTQY